Sequencing of this T cell receptor (beta chain) was carried out in a study of T-cell memory formation after mild COVID-19. Findings and caveats of the study: Balance between CD4 and CD8 was seen in clones contracting day 15 to 85, and a CD4+ lean was seen in later expanders. A second wave of clones peaked on day 37, and their SARS-CoV-2 specificity went unconfirmed.

This clonotype was detected a few times. Its target is not known. Employing constant-segment primers, 5'RACE generated TCR alpha and TCR beta cDNA libraries bearing sample barcodes and UMIs. TCRdb passed the 5' RACE reads through MiXCR, listing each CDR3 protein once. The sample records tens of thousands of distinct CDR3 sequences, approximately 16% being singletons. Sequencing used PBMCs or a T cell subset sorted from them (not recorded which). The clonotype comes from an adult woman who had mild COVID-19 (a few samples of this study predate the infection). Cell type and time point are not known.

The CDR3 DNA is TGCAGCGTTGAAAATCCCCTAGCGGGAGAGATAGATACGCAGTATTTT. Translating gives CSVENPLAGEIDTQYF. The chain carries TRBV29-1 and TRBJ2-3, with 10 bases that match TRBD2. The J segment lost 5 bases and the V segment lost 2 bases, leaving 10 bases of the junction unmatched. The CDR3 covers 16 residues. Germline lookup yields CDR1 SQVTM and CDR2 ANQGSEA.